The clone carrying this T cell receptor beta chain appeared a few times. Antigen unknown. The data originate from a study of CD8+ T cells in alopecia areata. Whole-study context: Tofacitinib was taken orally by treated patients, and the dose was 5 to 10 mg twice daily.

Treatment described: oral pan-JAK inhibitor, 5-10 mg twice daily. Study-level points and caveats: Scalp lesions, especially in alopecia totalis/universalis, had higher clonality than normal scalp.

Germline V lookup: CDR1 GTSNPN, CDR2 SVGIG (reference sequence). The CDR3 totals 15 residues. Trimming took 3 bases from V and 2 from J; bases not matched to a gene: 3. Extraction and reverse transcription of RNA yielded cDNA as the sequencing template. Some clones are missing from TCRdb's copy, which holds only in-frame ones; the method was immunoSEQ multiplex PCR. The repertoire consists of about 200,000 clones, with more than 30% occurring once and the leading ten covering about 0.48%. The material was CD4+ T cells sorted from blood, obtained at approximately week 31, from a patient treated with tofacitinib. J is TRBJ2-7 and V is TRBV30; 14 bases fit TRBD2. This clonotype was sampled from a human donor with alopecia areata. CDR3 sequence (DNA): TGTGCCTGGAGGTTGACTAGCGGGAGGGCCTACGAGCAGTACTTC. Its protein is CAWRLTSGRAYEQYF.